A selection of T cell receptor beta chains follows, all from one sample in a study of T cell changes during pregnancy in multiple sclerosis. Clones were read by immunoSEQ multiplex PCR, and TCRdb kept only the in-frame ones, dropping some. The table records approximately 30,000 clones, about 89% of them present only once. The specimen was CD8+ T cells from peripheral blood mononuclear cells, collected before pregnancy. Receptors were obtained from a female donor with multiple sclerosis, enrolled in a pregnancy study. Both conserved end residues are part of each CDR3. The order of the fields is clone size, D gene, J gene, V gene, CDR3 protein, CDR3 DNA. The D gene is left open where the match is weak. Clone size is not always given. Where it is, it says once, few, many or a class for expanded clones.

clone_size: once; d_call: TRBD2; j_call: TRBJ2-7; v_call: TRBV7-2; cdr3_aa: CASSLSGTSASFNIYEQYF; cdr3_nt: TGTGCCAGCAGCTTATCCGGGACTAGCGCCTCTTTTAACATCTACGAGCAGTACTTC
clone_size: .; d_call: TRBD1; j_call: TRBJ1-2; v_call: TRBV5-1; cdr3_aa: CASSLSARTGGYGYTF; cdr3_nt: TGCGCCAGCAGCTTGAGCGCGAGGACAGGGGGCTATGGCTACACCTTC
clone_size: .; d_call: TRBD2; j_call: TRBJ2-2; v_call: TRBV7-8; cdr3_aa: CASSLSLAGAILGRTGELFF; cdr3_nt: TGTGCCAGCAGCTTGTCCCTAGCGGGGGCCATACTCGGGAGGACCGGGGAGCTGTTTTTT
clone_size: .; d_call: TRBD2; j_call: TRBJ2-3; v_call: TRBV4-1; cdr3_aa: CASSPSGSTDTQYF; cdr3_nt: TGCGCCAGCTCCCCTAGCGGAAGCACAGATACGCAGTATTTT
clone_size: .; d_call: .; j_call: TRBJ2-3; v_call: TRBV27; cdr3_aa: CASSPLRAPDTQYF; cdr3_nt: TGTGCCAGCAGTCCGTTGAGAGCCCCAGATACGCAGTATTTT
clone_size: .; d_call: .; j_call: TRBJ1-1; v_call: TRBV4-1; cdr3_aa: CASSRVGQGETEAFF; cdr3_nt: TGCGCCAGCAGCCGGGTGGGGCAGGGTGAGACTGAAGCTTTCTTT
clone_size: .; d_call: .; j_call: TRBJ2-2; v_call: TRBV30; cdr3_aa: CAWLKAGDTGELFF; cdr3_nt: TGTGCCTGGCTAAAGGCAGGGGACACCGGGGAGCTGTTTTTT
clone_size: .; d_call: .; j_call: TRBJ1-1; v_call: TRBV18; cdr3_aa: CASSPWAVTGASWAEAFF; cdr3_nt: TGTGCCAGCTCACCCTGGGCGGTGACTGGGGCCTCGTGGGCTGAAGCTTTCTTT
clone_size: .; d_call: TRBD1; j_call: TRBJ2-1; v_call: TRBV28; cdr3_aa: CASIQGDPYNEQFF; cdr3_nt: TGTGCCAGCATCCAGGGGGATCCCTACAATGAGCAGTTCTTC
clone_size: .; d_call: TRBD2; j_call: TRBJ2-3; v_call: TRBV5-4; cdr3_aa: CASSRLAGGTDTQYF; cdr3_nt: TGTGCCAGCAGCCGTCTAGCGGGGGGCACAGATACGCAGTATTTT
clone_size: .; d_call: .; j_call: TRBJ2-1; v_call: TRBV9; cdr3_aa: CASSVVGGGVQFF; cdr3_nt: TGTGCCAGCAGCGTAGTTGGGGGCGGCGTACAGTTCTTC
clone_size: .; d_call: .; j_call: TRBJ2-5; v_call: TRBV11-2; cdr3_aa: CASSSQQETQYF; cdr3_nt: TGTGCCAGCAGCTCGCAGCAAGAGACCCAGTACTTC
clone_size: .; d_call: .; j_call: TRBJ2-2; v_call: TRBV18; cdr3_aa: CASSGGTELTNTGELFF; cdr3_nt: TGTGCCAGCTCAGGGGGGACCGAACTGACGAACACCGGGGAGCTGTTTTTT
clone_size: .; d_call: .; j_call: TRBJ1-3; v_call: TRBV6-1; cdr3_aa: CASSALTGSGNTIYF; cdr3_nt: TGTGCCAGCAGCGCCCTGACAGGCTCTGGAAACACCATATATTTT
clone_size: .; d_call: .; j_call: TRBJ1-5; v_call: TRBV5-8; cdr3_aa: CASSLVEQGPGPQHF; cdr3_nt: TGTGCCAGCAGCTTGGTCGAGCAGGGCCCGGGGCCCCAGCATTTT
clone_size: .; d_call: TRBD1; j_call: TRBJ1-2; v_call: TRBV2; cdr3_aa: CASSETGTGDGYTF; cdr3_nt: TGTGCCAGCAGTGAGACCGGGACAGGGGATGGCTACACCTTC
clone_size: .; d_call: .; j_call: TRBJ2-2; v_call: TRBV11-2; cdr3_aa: CASSSRTPNTGELFF; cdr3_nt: TGTGCCAGCAGCTCCCGGACACCGAACACCGGGGAGCTGTTTTTT
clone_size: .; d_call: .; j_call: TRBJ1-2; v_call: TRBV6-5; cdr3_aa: CASSYPVGSLGYTF; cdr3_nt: TGTGCCAGCAGTTACCCGGTAGGGAGCCTTGGCTACACCTTC
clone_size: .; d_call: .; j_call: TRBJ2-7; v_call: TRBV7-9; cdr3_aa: CASSRAIQGYEQYF; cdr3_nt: TGTGCCAGCAGCCGCGCCATTCAGGGATACGAGCAGTACTTC
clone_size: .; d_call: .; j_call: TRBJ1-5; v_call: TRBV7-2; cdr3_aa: CASSLDGQIYSNQPQHF; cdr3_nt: TGTGCCAGCAGCTTAGACGGACAGATTTATAGCAATCAGCCCCAGCATTTT
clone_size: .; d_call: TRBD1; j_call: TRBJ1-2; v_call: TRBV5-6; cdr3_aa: CASSFLWTGHGDGYTF; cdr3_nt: TGTGCCAGCAGCTTCCTTTGGACAGGCCACGGCGATGGCTACACCTTC
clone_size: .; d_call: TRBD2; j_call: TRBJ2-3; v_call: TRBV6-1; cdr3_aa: CASSEAPWGGSTDTQYF; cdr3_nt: TGTGCCAGCAGTGAAGCCCCGTGGGGGGGGAGCACAGATACGCAGTATTTT
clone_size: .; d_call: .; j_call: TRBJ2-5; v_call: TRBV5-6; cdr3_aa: CASSLARLETQYF; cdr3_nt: TGTGCCAGCAGCTTGGCCAGACTGGAGACCCAGTACTTC
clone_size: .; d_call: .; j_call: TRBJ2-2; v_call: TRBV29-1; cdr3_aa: CSGKDRPEGELFF; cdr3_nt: TGCAGCGGGAAGGACAGACCGGAGGGGGAGCTGTTTTTT
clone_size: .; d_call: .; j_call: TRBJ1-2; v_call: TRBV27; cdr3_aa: CASRIQGANYGYTF; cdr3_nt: TGTGCCAGCAGGATACAGGGTGCTAACTATGGCTACACCTTC
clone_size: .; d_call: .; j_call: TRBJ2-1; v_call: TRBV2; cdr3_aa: CASSDRVSYNEQFF; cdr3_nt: TGTGCCAGCAGTGACAGGGTATCCTACAATGAGCAGTTCTTC
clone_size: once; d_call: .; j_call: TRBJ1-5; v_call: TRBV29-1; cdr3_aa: CSVRGGGDQPQHF; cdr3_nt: TGCAGCGTGAGGGGCGGGGGGGATCAGCCCCAGCATTTT
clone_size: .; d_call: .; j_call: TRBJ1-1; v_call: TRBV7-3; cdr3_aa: CASSSAGWTEAFF; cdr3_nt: TGTGCCAGCAGTTCGGCGGGGTGGACTGAAGCTTTCTTT
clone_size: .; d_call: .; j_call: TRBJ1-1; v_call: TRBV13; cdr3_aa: CASSSRQVEAFF; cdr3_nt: TGTGCCAGCAGCTCAAGGCAGGTAGAAGCTTTCTTT
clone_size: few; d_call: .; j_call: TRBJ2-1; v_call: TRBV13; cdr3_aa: CASRPTGSQGGEQFF; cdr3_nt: TGTGCCAGCAGGCCAACAGGGTCTCAAGGGGGAGAGCAGTTCTTC
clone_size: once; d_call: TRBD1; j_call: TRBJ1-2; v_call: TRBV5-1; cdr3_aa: CASSLAKGGGGYTF; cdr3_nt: TGCGCCAGCAGCTTGGCCAAAGGGGGCGGTGGCTACACCTTC
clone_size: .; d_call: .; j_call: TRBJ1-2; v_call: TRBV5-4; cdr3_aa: CASSLGDRQSYGYTF; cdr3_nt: TGTGCCAGCAGCTTAGGAGATAGACAGAGCTATGGCTACACCTTC
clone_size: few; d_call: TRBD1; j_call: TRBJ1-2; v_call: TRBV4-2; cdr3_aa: CASSQEGGSPYGYTF; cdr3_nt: TGTGCCAGCAGCCAAGAAGGGGGCAGCCCCTATGGCTACACCTTC
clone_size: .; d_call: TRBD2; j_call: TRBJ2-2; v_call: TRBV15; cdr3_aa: CATSSSTGAGKGSGELFF; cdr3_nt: TGTGCCACCAGCAGTTCAACGGGAGCGGGAAAAGGTTCCGGGGAGCTGTTTTTT
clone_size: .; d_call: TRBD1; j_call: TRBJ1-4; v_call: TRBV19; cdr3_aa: CASSMTGGARNEKLFF; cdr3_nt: TGTGCCAGTAGTATGACAGGGGGGGCCCGAAATGAAAAACTGTTTTTT
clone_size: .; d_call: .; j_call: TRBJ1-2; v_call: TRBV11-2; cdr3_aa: CASSLARQDVYGYTF; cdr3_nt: TGTGCCAGCAGCTTAGCCAGACAGGATGTCTATGGCTACACCTTC
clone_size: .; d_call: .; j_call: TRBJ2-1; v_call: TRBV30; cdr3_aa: CAWSVGGEQFF; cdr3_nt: TGTGCCTGGAGTGTGGGGGGTGAGCAGTTCTTC
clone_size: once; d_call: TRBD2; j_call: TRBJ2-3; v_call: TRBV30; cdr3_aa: CAWSNLAGGTDTQYF; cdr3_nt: TGTGCCTGGAGTAACCTAGCGGGTGGCACAGATACGCAGTATTTT
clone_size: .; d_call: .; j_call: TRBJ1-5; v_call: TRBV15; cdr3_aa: CATSRTKGVQPQHF; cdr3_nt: TGTGCCACCAGCAGGACCAAAGGGGTTCAGCCCCAGCATTTT
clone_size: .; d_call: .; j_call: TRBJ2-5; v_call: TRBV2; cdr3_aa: CASVWQGETQYF; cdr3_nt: TGTGCCAGCGTATGGCAGGGAGAGACCCAGTACTTC
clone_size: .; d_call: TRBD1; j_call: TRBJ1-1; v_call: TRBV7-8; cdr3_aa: CASSLAITGEPPMNTEAFF; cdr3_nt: TGTGCCAGCAGCTTAGCTATCACAGGGGAGCCCCCGATGAACACTGAAGCTTTCTTT
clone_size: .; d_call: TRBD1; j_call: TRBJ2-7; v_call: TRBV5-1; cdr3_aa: CASSFDRGVYEQYF; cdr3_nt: TGCGCCAGCAGCTTCGACAGGGGTGTTTACGAGCAGTACTTC
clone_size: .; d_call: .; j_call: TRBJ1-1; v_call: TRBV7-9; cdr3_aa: CASSLVPKGDTEAFF; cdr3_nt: TGTGCCAGCAGCTTAGTCCCGAAAGGGGACACTGAAGCTTTCTTT
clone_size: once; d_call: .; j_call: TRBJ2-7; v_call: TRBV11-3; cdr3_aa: CASSPGRAASYEQYF; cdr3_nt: TGTGCCAGCAGCCCAGGGCGTGCAGCATCCTACGAGCAGTACTTC
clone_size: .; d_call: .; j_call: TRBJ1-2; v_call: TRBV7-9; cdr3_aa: CASSSSDSTYGYTF; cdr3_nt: TGTGCCAGCAGCTCATCGGACAGTACCTATGGCTACACCTTC
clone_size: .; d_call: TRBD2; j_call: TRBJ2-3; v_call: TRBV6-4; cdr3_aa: CASSRLAGGGDTQYF; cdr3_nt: TGTGCCAGCAGCCGACTAGCGGGGGGTGGAGATACGCAGTATTTT
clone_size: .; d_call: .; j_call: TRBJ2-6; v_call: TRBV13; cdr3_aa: CASSPHRAGANVLTF; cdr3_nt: TGTGCCAGCAGCCCACACAGGGCTGGGGCCAACGTCCTGACTTTC
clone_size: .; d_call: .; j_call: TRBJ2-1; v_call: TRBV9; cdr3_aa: CASSVGGPLYNEQFF; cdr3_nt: TGTGCCAGCAGCGTAGGGGGGCCCCTCTACAATGAGCAGTTCTTC
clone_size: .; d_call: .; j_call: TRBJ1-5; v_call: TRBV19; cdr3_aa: CASSYQINQPQHF; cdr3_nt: TGTGCCAGTAGTTACCAGATCAATCAGCCCCAGCATTTT
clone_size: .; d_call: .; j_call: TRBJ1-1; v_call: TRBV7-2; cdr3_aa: CASSLAGARLTEAFF; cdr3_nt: TGTGCCAGCAGCTTAGCTGGCGCCAGGTTGACTGAAGCTTTCTTT
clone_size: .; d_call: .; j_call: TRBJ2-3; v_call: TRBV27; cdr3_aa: CASSWSARDTDTQYF; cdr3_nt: TGTGCCAGCAGTTGGAGCGCCAGGGACACAGATACGCAGTATTTT
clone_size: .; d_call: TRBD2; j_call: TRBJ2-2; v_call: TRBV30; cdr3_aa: CAWSLPQRESGELFF; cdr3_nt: TGTGCCTGGAGTTTACCTCAGCGGGAATCCGGGGAGCTGTTTTTT
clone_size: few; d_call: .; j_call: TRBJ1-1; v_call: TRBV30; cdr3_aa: CAWTGVQVEAFF; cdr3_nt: TGTGCCTGGACAGGGGTTCAGGTTGAAGCTTTCTTT
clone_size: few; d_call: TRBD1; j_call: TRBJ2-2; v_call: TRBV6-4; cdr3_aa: CASSGQGLDTGELFF; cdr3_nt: TGTGCCAGCAGTGGACAGGGGCTGGACACCGGGGAGCTGTTTTTT
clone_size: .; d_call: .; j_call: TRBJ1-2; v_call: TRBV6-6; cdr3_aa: CASSSLDGYGYTF; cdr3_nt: TGTGCCAGCAGTTCCCTCGACGGGTATGGCTACACCTTC